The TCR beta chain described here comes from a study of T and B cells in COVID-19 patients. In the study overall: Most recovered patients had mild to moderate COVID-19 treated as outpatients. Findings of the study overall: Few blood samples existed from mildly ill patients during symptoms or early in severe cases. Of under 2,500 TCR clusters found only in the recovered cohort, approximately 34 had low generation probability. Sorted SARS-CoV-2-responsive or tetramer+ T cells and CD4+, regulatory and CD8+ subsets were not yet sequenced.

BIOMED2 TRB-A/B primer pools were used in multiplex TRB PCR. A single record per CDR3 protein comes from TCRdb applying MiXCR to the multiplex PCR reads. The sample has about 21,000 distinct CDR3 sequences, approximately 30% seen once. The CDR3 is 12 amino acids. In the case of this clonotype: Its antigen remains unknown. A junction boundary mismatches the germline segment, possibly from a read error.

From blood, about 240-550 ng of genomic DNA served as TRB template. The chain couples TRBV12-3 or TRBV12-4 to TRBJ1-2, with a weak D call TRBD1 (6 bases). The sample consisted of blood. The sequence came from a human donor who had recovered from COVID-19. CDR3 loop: CASRPKGGHPLF. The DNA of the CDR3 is TGTGCCAGCAGGCCCAAGGGGGGACACCCTCTCTTC.